This TCR beta chain was identified in a study of shared clonotypes between healthy human individuals. Study context: Per-donor plates numbered three CD4 naive, three CD4 memory, two CD8 naive and one CD8 memory.

Per the authors' pipeline: ImmunoSEQ yielded junction-only sequences lacking quality scores, so filtering differed. The method was immunoSEQ multiplex PCR; TCRdb's version includes in-frame clones alone and lacks a portion of them. The V and J calls and the clone size are those of that table, but D and trimming were determined from the DNA. The profile shows about 530,000 clones, roughly 95% of them singletons. The sequence was obtained from a young woman in good health. The source material was naive CD4+ T cells sorted from blood. Subset meaning: CD45RA+ positively selected.

The CDR3 reads CASSARDSSYEQYF. CDR3 bases: TGTGCCAGCAGTGCCCGGGACTCCTCCTACGAGCAGTACTTC. The chain has TRBV27 and TRBJ2-7, with D maybe TRBD2 (6 bases). Germline CDR1 is MNHEY and CDR2 is SMNVEV (reference sequence). This CDR3 spans 14 amino acids. V was shortened by 5 bases and J by 0 bases, with 11 bases between the two germline ends.